These T cell receptor beta chains were read from a single sample in a study of T cells in pancreatic ductal adenocarcinoma. Sequenced by immunoSEQ multiplex PCR; TCRdb stores in-frame clones only, minus some. The sample records around 94,000 clones, roughly 96% being singletons. Sequencing input: PBMCs. The receptors shown here come from a human donor with pancreatic ductal adenocarcinoma. The CDR3 runs from the conserved cysteine through the conserved F or W. A D gene is named only where the DNA matches it firmly. Where a row states a size, it is once, few, many or the class of an expanded clone; other rows omit it.

j_call,clone_size,d_call,v_call,cdr3_nt,cdr3_aa
TRBJ2-1,NA,TRBD2,TRBV27,TGTGCCAGCAGTTTCCTCGGGACTAGCGGGTACAATGAGCAGTTCTTC,CASSFLGTSGYNEQFF
TRBJ2-5,NA,NA,TRBV28,TGTGCCAGCAGTCCCCCGAGGGGGGGACAAGAGACCCAGTACTTC,CASSPPRGGQETQYF
TRBJ2-1,NA,NA,TRBV6-4,TGTGCCAGCAGTGAAGTGAGAGGTTATGAGCAGTTCTTC,CASSEVRGYEQFF
TRBJ1-1,many,NA,TRBV2,TGTGCCAGCAGTGCGGTGGGTCAGGGGAACACTGAAGCTTTCTTT,CASSAVGQGNTEAFF
TRBJ1-3,few,NA,TRBV7-2,TGTGCCAGCAGCTTTTACACCTCTGGAAACACCATATATTTT,CASSFYTSGNTIYF
TRBJ2-7,NA,NA,TRBV7-8,TGTGCCAGCAGCTTGGGGCGGTTATCCTACGAGCAGTACTTC,CASSLGRLSYEQYF
TRBJ2-7,NA,TRBD2,TRBV5-1,TGCGCCAGCATGTTAGCGGGAGGCTCCTACGAGCAGTACTTC,CASMLAGGSYEQYF
TRBJ1-2,NA,TRBD1,TRBV19,TGTGCCAGTAGTCTCTACGGGACAGTGATTGGGTCGGATGGCTACACCTTC,CASSLYGTVIGSDGYTF
TRBJ2-5,NA,NA,TRBV7-3,TGTGCCAGCAGCTTGGCGGGTCCCCAAGAGACCCAGTACTTC,CASSLAGPQETQYF
TRBJ2-7,NA,TRBD2,TRBV4-3,TGCGCCAGCAGCCACCTCCGGGACTACCTCTCCGAGCAGTACTTC,CASSHLRDYLSEQYF
TRBJ1-4,NA,NA,TRBV29-1,TGCAGCGTTGAGTACTCGGGTGACAAACTGTTTTTT,CSVEYSGDKLFF
TRBJ2-7,NA,NA,TRBV4-3,TGCGCCAGCAGCCAAGCGTTAGCGAGTCCCTACGAGCAGTACTTC,CASSQALASPYEQYF
TRBJ2-3,NA,TRBD2,TRBV27,TGTGCCAGCAGTGCGACTAGCGGAGTTCGGTTGAGCACAGATACGCAGTATTTT,CASSATSGVRLSTDTQYF
TRBJ2-5,once,TRBD1,TRBV5-8,TGTGCCAGCAGCTCGACGTCAGGGGGAGCCCTACAAGAGACCCAGTACTTC,CASSSTSGGALQETQYF
TRBJ2-7,NA,TRBD2,TRBV6-1,TGTGCCAGCAGTCGACTAGCGGGAGGGACCTACGAGCAGTACTTC,CASSRLAGGTYEQYF
TRBJ1-4,NA,NA,TRBV7-9,TGTGCCAGCAGCTTATCGAATGAAAAACTGTTTTTT,CASSLSNEKLFF
TRBJ2-5,NA,NA,TRBV7-5,TGTGTCAGAAGCTTCCATCCTCAACGGGGACTAGCGGGAGTGGTCCAAGAGACCCAGTACTTC,CVRSFHPQRGLAGVVQETQYF
TRBJ2-7,NA,TRBD2,TRBV7-2,TGTGCCAGCACCCAGACTAGCGGGGTAGGAGAGCAGTACTTC,CASTQTSGVGEQYF
TRBJ2-7,once,NA,TRBV7-8,TGTGCCAGCAGCTTACGGGTCAACTCCTACGAGCAGTACTTC,CASSLRVNSYEQYF
TRBJ2-7,NA,TRBD2,TRBV5-1,TGCGCCAGCAGCATTAGCGGGAGCTACCCCTACGAGCAGTACTTC,CASSISGSYPYEQYF
TRBJ1-5,NA,TRBD1,TRBV5-6,TGTGCCAGCAGCTTGGGGACAGGGGGCTGGAGCAATCAGCCCCAGCATTTT,CASSLGTGGWSNQPQHF
TRBJ2-1,NA,NA,TRBV11-2,TGTGCCAGCAGCACGGCGGGAATCAATGAGCAGTTCTTC,CASSTAGINEQFF
TRBJ2-3,NA,NA,TRBV9,TGTGCCAGCAGCGTAAGTGGAGATACCACAGATACGCAGTATTTT,CASSVSGDTTDTQYF
TRBJ2-3,NA,TRBD1,TRBV7-9,TGTGCCAGCAGCTGGGACAGCATATTAGATACGCAGTATTTT,CASSWDSILDTQYF
TRBJ1-3,NA,NA,TRBV15,TGTGCCACCAGCAGAGGTGGGAGCTCTGGAAACACCATATATTTT,CATSRGGSSGNTIYF
TRBJ2-7,NA,TRBD1,TRBV29-1,TGCAGCGCGGACTCTCGGACAGGAGGAACCTACGAGCAGTACTTC,CSADSRTGGTYEQYF
TRBJ2-7,NA,NA,TRBV19,TGTGCCAGTAGCCCTCGACAAGCCTACGAGCAGTACTTC,CASSPRQAYEQYF
TRBJ2-1,once,TRBD2,TRBV2,TGTGCCAGCGGGAGGGCGCTAATAAGGGCTGGCAGTTCCTACAATGAGCAGTTCTTC,CASGRALIRAGSSYNEQFF
TRBJ2-7,NA,TRBD1,TRBV11-2,TGTGCCAGCAGCTCAGACAGGGGCTACGAGCAGTACTTC,CASSSDRGYEQYF
TRBJ2-1,NA,NA,TRBV11-3,TGTGCCAGCAGCTTAGGCATCGGAGGGTTGAATGAGCAGTTCTTC,CASSLGIGGLNEQFF
TRBJ2-2,NA,TRBD2,TRBV10-3,TGTGCCAGTAGCGGGAGGGGGGACACCGGGGAGCTGTTTTTT,CASSGRGDTGELFF
TRBJ1-1,once,TRBD1,TRBV7-9,TGTGCCAGCAGACCTTACGACAGGGAGAACACTGAAGCTTTCTTT,CASRPYDRENTEAFF
TRBJ1-2,NA,NA,TRBV7-9,TGTGCCAGCAGCTCTGACTATGGCTACACCTTC,CASSSDYGYTF